The clone carrying this T cell receptor beta chain appeared once. Sequenced by immunoSEQ multiplex PCR; TCRdb stores in-frame clones only, minus some. The sample holds fewer than 250,000 clones, 83% seen once. This entry belongs to a study of blood T cell repertoires in COVID-19. This CDR3 has 15 amino acids. The V end was cut by 0 bases, the J end by 4 bases, with 11 bases between. Germline assignment: CDR1 SGHDT and CDR2 YYEEEE. The V and J genes are TRBV5-6 and TRBJ2-1; possibly TRBD1 for D (6 bases). Sequencing input: peripheral blood. The sequence was collected from a woman between 40 and 50 years old with active or convalescent COVID-19. For the CDR3, the DNA is TGTGCCAGCAGCTTGGGGGGGCTTGTGTACAATGAGCAGTTCTTC. Residues: CASSLGGLVYNEQFF.